This T cell receptor beta chain was recovered during a study of Graves' ophthalmopathy and Graves' hyperthyroidism. Findings and limits, study-wide: A majority of expanded thyroid clonotypes exceeding 0.001 frequency were likewise present in blood.

Points on this clonotype: Antigen: not known.

For repertoire sequencing, the TCR beta CDR3 regions were amplified from RNA transcripts. First-round RT-PCR relied on HTBI primers, and a second-round multiplex PCR came next. MiXCR was run by TCRdb on the multiplex PCR reads, yielding one entry per CDR3 protein. The sample carries some 160,000 distinct CDR3 sequences, just under 40% recorded once. The TCR comes from a man aged 25-40 years with Graves' ophthalmopathy. The sequencing sample was made of peripheral blood.

CDR3 sequence: CASSYNDRGETQYF. The CDR3, as DNA: TGTGCCAGCAGTTATAACGACAGGGGTGAGACCCAGTACTTC. The chain combines TRBV6-5 with TRBJ2-5; TRBD1 matches at 8 bases. With V trimmed by 3 bases and J by 5 bases, 5 bases remained unmatched. CDR3 size: 14 residues. Germline CDR1 MNHEY, CDR2 SVGAGI.